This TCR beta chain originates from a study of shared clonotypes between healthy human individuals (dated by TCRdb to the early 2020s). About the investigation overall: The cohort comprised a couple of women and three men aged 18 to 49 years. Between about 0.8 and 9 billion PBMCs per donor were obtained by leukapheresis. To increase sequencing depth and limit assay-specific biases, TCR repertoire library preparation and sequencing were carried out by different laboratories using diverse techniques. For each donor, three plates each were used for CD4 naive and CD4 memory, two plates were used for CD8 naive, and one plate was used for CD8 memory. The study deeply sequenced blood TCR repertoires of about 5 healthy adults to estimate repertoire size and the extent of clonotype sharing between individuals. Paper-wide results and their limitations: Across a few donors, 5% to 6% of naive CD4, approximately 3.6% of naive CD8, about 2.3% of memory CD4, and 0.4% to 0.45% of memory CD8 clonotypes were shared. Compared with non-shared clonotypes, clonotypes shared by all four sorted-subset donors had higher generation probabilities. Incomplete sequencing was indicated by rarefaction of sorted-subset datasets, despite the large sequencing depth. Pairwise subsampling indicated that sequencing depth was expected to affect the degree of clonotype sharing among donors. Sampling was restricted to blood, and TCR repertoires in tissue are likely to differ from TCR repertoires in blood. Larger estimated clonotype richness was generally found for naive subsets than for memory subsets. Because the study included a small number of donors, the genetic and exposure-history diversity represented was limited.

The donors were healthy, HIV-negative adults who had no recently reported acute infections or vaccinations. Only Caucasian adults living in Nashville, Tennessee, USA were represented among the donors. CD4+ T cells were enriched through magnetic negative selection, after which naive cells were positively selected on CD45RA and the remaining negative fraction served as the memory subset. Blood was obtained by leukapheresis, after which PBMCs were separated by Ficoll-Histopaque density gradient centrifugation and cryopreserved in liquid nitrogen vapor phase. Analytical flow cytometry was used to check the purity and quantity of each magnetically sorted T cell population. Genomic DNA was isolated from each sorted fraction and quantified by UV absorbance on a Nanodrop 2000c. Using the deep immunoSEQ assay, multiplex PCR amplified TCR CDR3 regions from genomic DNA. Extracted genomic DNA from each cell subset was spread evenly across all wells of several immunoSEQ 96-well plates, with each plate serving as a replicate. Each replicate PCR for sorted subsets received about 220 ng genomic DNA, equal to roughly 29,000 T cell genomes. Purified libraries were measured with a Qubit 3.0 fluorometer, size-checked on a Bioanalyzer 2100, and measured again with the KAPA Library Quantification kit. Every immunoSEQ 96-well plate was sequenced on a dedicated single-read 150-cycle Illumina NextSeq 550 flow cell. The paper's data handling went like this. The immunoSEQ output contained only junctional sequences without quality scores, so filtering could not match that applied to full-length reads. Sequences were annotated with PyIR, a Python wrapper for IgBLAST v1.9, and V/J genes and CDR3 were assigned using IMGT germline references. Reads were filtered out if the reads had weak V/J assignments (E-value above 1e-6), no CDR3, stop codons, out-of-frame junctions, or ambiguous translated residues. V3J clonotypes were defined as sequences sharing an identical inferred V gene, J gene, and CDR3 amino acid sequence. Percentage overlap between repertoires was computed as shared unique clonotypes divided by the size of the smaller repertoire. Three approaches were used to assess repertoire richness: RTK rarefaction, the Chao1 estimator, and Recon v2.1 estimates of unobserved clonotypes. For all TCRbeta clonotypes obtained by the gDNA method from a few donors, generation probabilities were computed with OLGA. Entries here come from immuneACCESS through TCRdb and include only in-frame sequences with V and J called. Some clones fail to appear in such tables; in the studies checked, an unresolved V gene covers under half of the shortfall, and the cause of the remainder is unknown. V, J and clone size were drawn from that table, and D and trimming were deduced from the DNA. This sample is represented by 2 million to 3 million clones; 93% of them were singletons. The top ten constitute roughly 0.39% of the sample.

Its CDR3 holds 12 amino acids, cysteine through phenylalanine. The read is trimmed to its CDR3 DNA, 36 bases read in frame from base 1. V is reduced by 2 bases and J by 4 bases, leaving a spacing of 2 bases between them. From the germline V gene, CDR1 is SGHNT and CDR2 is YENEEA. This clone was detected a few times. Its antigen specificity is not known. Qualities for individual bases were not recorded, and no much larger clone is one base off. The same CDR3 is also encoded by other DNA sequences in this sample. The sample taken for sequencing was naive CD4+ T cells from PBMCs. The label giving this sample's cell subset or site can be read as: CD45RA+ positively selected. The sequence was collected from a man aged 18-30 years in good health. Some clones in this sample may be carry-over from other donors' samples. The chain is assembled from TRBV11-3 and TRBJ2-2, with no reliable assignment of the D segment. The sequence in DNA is TGTGCCAGCAGCTTAAGCACCGGGGAGCTGTTTTTT. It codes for CASSLSTGELFF.